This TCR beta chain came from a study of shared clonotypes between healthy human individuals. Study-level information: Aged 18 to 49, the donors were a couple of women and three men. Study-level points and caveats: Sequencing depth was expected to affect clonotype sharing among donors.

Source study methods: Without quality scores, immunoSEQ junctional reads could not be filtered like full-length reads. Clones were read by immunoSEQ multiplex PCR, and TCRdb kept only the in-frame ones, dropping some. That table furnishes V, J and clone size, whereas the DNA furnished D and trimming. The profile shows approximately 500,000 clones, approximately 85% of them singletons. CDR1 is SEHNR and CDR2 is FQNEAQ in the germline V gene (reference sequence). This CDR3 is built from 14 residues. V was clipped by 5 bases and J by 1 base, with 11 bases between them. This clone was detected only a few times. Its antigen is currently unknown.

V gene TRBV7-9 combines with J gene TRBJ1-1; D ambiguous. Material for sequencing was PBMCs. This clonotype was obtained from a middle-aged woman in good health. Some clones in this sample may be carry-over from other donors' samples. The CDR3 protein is CASSQRRTNTEAFF. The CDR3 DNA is TGTGCCAGCAGCCAAAGACGGACGAACACTGAAGCTTTCTTT.